Given below is one T cell receptor beta chain in context. Its antigen remains unidentified. This specimen belongs to a study of CD8 T cells in Susac syndrome. Study-wide findings and caveats: Individuals included in the TCR sequencing and HLA analysis were acknowledged by the study to be relatively few in number.

Germline CDR1 and CDR2: SEHNR and FQNEAQ (reference sequence). The CDR3 runs 15 residues. V was shortened by 5 bases and J by 8 bases, with 19 bases between the two germline ends. After extraction with the RNeasy kit, roughly 0.5 to 1 ug of the RNA was reverse transcribed using random hexamers. Each CDR3 protein is one row after TCRdb ran MiXCR on the immunoSEQ multiplex PCR reads. The repertoire holds some 63,000 distinct CDR3 sequences, 90% to 95% seen once, with 0.56% in the top ten. It was negative isolation that provided the CD8+ and CD4+ T cells, whereas TEMRA cells were enriched by FACS. This TCR came from a human donor with multiple sclerosis. This sequence joins TRBV7-9 and TRBJ2-1; D assignment may be TRBD1 or TRBD2 (5 bases each). Sequencing used CD8+ T cells from PBMCs. CDR3: CASSPGPASPYEQFF. In nucleotides, the CDR3 is TGTGCCAGCAGCCCGGGACCCGCTTCACCCTATGAGCAGTTCTTC.